This TCR beta chain is from a study of blood T cells in healthy people across ages. Points from the study as a whole: Age showed a roughly linear inverse relationship with TCR beta diversity per million T cells.

Next came a second PCR, run for roughly 6 to 11 cycles, which used a sample-barcoded 5' primer along with a J-beta primer mix. MiXCR, run by TCRdb on the 5' RACE reads, gives a single entry per CDR3 protein. The sample includes about 810,000 distinct CDR3 sequences, 30% to 45% of them seen just once. Details on this clonotype: The antigen remains unidentified.

Germline CDR1 is SGHRS and CDR2 is YFSETQ. The ends were cut back, 2 bases at V and 0 bases at J, with 9 bases in the middle. The CDR3 has 15 residues. The chain has TRBV5-1 and TRBJ2-1, with D tentatively TRBD2 (5 bases). Sequencing input: blood. The sequence was collected from a man aged 18-30 years in good health. The DNA for the CDR3 is TGCGCCAGCAGCTTCGTCGCGGGCTCCTACAATGAGCAGTTCTTC. It yields the protein CASSFVAGSYNEQFF.